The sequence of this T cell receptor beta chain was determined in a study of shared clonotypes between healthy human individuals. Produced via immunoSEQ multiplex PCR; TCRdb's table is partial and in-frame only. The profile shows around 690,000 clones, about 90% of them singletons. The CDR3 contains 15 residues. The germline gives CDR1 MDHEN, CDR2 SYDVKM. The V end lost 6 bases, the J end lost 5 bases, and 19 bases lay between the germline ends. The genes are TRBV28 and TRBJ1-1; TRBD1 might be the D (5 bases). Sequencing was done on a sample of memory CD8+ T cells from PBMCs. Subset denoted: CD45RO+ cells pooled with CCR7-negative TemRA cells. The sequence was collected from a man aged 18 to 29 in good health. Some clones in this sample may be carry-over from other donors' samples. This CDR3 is CASSHETGGGTEAFF. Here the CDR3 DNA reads TGTGCCAGCAGCCATGAGACGGGGGGAGGGACTGAAGCTTTCTTT.